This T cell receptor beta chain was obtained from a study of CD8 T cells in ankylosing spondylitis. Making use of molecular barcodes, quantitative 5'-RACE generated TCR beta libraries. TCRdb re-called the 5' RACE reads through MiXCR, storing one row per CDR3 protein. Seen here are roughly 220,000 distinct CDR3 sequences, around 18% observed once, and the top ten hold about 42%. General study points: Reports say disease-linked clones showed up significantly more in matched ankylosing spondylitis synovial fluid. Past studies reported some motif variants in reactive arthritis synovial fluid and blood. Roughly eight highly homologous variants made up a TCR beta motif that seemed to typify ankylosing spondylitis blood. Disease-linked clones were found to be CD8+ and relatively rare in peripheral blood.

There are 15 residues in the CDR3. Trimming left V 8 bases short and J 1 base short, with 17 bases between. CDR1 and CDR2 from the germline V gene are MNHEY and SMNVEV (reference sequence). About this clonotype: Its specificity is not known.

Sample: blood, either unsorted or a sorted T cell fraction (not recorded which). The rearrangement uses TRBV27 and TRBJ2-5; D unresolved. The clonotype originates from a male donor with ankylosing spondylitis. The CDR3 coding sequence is TGTGCCAGCTCCTTGTTCCCGGCCCCCCAAGAGACCCAGTACTTC. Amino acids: CASSLFPAPQETQYF.